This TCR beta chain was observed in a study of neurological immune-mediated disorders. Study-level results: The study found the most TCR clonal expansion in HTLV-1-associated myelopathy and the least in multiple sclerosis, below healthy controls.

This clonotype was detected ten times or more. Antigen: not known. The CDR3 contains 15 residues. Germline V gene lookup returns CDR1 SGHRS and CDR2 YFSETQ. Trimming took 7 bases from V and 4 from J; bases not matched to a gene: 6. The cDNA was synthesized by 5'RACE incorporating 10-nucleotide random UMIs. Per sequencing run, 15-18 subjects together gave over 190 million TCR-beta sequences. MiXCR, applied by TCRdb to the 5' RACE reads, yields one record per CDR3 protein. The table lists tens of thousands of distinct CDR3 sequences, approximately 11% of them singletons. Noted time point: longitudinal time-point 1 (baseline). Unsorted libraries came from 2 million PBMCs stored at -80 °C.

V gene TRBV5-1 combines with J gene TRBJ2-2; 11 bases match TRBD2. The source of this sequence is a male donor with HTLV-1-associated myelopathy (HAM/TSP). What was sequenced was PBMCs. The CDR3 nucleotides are TGCGCCAGCGGCGGGACTAGCGGAATCACCGGGGAGCTGTTTTTT. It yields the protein CASGGTSGITGELFF.